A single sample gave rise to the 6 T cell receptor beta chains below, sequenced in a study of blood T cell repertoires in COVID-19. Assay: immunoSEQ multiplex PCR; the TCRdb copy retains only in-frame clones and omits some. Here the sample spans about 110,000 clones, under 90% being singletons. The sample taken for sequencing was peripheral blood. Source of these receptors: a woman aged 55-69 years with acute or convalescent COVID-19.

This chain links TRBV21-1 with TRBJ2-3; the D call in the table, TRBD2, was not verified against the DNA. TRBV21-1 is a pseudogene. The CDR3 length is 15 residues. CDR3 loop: CASSKLAGGRDTQYF. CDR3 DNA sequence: TGTGCCAGCAGCAAACTAGCGGGGGGTAGAGATACGCAGTATTTT.

CDR3 sequence reads: CASSVEGLYTGELFF. CDR3 bases: TGTGCCAGCAGCGTAGAGGGACTTTACACCGGGGAGCTGTTTTTT. This sequence joins TRBV9 and TRBJ2-2; weak D call: TRBD2 (6 bases). V shed 0 bases and J shed 3 bases, with 9 bases lying between them. This CDR3 comprises 15 residues. Germline CDR1 SGDLS, CDR2 YYNGEE.

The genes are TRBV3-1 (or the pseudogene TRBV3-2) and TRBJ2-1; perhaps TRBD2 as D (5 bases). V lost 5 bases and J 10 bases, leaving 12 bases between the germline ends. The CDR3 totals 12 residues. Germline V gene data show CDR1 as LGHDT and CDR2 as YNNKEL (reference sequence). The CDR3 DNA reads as TGTGCCAGCAGCAACGAGGGAAGAGAGCAGTTCTTC. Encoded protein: CASSNEGREQFF.

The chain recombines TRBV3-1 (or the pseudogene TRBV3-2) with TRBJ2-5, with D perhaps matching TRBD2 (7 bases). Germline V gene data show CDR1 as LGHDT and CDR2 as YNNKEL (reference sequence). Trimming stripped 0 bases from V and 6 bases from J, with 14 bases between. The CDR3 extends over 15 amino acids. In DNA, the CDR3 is TGTGCCAGCAGCCAAGACGGCGGGGGCAGGAAGACCCAGTACTTC. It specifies CASSQDGGGRKTQYF.

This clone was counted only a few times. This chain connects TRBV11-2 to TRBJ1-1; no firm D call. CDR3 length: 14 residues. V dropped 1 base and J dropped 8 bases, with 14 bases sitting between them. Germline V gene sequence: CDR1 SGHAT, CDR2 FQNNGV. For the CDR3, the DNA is TGTGCCAGCAGCTTAGCCCCGTCGGAGCTGGAAGCTTTCTTT. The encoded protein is CASSLAPSELEAFF. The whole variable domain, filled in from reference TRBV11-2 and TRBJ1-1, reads EAGVAQSPRYKIIEKRQSVAFWCNPISGHATLYWYQQILGQGPKLLIQFQNNGVVDDSQLPKDRFSAERLKGVDSTLKIQPAKLEDSAVYLCASSLAPSELEAFFGQGTRLTVV.

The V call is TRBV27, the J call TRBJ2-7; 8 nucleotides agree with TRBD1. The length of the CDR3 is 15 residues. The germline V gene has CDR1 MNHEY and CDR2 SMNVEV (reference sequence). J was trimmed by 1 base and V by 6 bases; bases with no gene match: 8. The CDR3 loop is CASRSPGTGSYEQYF. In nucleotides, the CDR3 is TGTGCCAGCAGATCTCCCGGGACAGGATCCTACGAGCAGTACTTC.